Following are 27 T cell receptor beta chains from one sample sequenced in a study of blood T cell repertoires in COVID-19. Some clones are missing from TCRdb's copy, which holds only in-frame ones; the method was immunoSEQ multiplex PCR. The sample holds a few hundred thousand clones; roughly nine tenths are singletons and the top ten take around 2.2%. Sequenced sample: peripheral blood. The receptors were gathered from a woman between 45 and 60 years old with acute or convalescent COVID-19.

A single count supports this clone. The chain employs TRBV5-1 and TRBJ1-3; D not certain. This CDR3 has 14 amino acids. V was pared by 0 bases and J by 4 bases, with 8 bases between. Germline loops: CDR1 SGHRS, CDR2 YFSETQ. CDR3 protein: CASSLVPGGNTIYF. CDR3 nucleotides: TGCGCCAGCAGCTTGGTTCCAGGCGGAAACACCATATATTTT.

The V gene is TRBV10-2, the J gene TRBJ2-1; TRBD1 matches 8 bases. Germline V gene sequence: CDR1 WSHSY, CDR2 SAAADI. Unmatched junction bases numbered 3, after V lost 2 bases and J lost 6 bases. This CDR3 has 14 residues. The CDR3 loop is CASSEPGQGNEQFF. As DNA, the CDR3 is TGCGCCAGCAGTGAGCCCGGACAGGGCAATGAGCAGTTCTTC.

This sequence joins TRBV3-1 (or the pseudogene TRBV3-2) and TRBJ2-7; 7 bases line up with TRBD2. This CDR3 contains 15 residues. J gave up 1 base and V 0 bases, and 3 bases lay outside the gene matches. The germline gives CDR1 LGHDT, CDR2 YNNKEL (reference sequence). The CDR3 here is CASSQEGLGSYEQYF. The CDR3 coding sequence is TGTGCCAGCAGCCAAGAAGGACTAGGTTCCTACGAGCAGTACTTC.

The rearrangement links TRBV19 to TRBJ1-2; D gene ambiguous. Looked up from germline, CDR1 is LNHDA and CDR2 is SQIVND (reference sequence). This CDR3 contains 15 residues. The V end lost 3 bases, the J end lost 2 bases, and 13 bases lay between the germline ends. The CDR3 loop is CASSIPSGLNYGYTF. The CDR3 DNA sequence: TGTGCCAGTAGTATTCCCAGCGGCTTAAACTATGGCTACACCTTC.

This chain uses TRBV9 with TRBJ2-5; 8 bases match TRBD1. Germline CDR1 is SGDLS and CDR2 is YYNGEE. This CDR3 contains 15 residues. J gave up 3 bases and V 0 bases, and 4 bases lay outside the gene matches. CDR3 nucleotide sequence: TGTGCCAGCAGCGTAGAGGACAGGGAGGAAGAGACCCAGTACTTC. Translation: CASSVEDREEETQYF.

This chain links TRBV5-1 with TRBJ2-5, with TRBD2 matching 7 bases. Germline-derived CDR1 and CDR2 are SGHRS and YFSETQ. The V and J ends lost 4 bases and 5 bases, in that order; junction bases with no gene match: 11. This CDR3 comprises 15 residues. CDR3 sequence (DNA): TGCGCCAGCAGCGTCCCGACTAGCTCCCAGGAGACCCAGTACTTC. Translating gives CASSVPTSSQETQYF.

The CDR3 DNA reads TGTGCCAGCTCACTCAGCGGGGGGTCCTACAATGAGCAGTTCTTC. It translates to CASSLSGGSYNEQFF. The chain carries TRBV18 and TRBJ2-1, with 9 bases aligning to TRBD2. Trimming removed 4 bases from V and 1 base from J; junction bases left unmatched: 2. Germline V CDR1 and CDR2: KGHSH, LQKENI. The CDR3 is 15 residues long.

The chain carries TRBV19 and TRBJ1-2; 7 bases match TRBD1. From germline, CDR1 is LNHDA and CDR2 SQIVND (reference sequence). CDR3 size: 14 residues. V was pared by 4 bases and J by 8 bases, with 10 bases of the junction left unmatched. CDR3 in amino acids: CASSKNPGQPGYTF. The CDR3 nucleotides are TGTGCCAGTAGTAAGAATCCGGGACAGCCGGGCTACACCTTC.

V and J are TRBV28 and TRBJ1-2, with D unresolved. CDR1 and CDR2 (germline): MDHEN, SYDVKM. The CDR3 has 11 residues. Trimming cost V 4 bases and J 5 bases, with 5 bases left between them. CDR3 DNA: TGTGCCAGCAGTTCCCCTTATGGCTACACCTTC. Its translation is CASSSPYGYTF.

The chain employs TRBV18 and TRBJ2-1, with 12 bases that match TRBD2. Unmatched junction bases numbered 6, after V lost 1 base and J lost 2 bases. Germline V gives CDR1 KGHSH, CDR2 LQKENI. The CDR3 runs 18 residues. CDR3 sequence reads: CASSPRASGGAAYNEQFF. As DNA, the CDR3 is TGTGCCAGCTCACCACGGGCTAGCGGGGGGGCGGCCTACAATGAGCAGTTCTTC.

V is TRBV27 and J is TRBJ2-5; D may be TRBD2 (6 bases). Deletions cut 6 bases from V and 4 bases from J, with 9 bases between. Germline CDR1 MNHEY, CDR2 SMNVEV (reference sequence). The CDR3 has 12 amino acids. Written as DNA, the CDR3 is TGTGCCAGCAGCCAGGGAGGAGAGACCCAGTACTTC. Protein sequence: CASSQGGETQYF.

This sequence joins TRBV3-1 (or the pseudogene TRBV3-2) and TRBJ2-5; D is unresolved. Germline V lookup: CDR1 LGHDT, CDR2 YNNKEL (reference sequence). Between the trimmed V and J ends, which lost 10 bases and 3 bases, there was a span of 3 bases. CDR3 length equals 9 residues. Written as DNA, the CDR3 is TGTGCCACCGAAGAGACCCAGTACTTC. Translated: CATEETQYF.

The V call is TRBV6-5, the J call TRBJ1-4; the D gene is possibly TRBD1 (6 bases). Trimming took 5 bases from V and 8 from J, leaving 12 bases between them. Per germline, CDR1 MNHEY and CDR2 SVGAGI. The CDR3 consists of 13 residues. This CDR3 is CASSRGGKEKLFF. CDR3 DNA sequence: TGTGCCAGCAGTAGGGGGGGTAAAGAAAAACTGTTTTTT.

This chain connects TRBV9 to TRBJ1-4; maybe TRBD1 (5 bases). V was clipped by 0 bases and J by 0 bases, with 9 bases between them. The CDR3 runs to 16 residues. CDR1 and CDR2 (germline): SGDLS, YYNGEE. The CDR3, as DNA: TGTGCCAGCAGCGTAGGCGACAGAGCAACTAATGAAAAACTGTTTTTT. This sequence encodes CASSVGDRATNEKLFF.

The chain recombines TRBV6-2 or TRBV6-3 with TRBJ2-7; D is perhaps TRBD1 (5 bases). The CDR3 runs 16 residues. V was clipped by 0 bases and J by 1 base, with 13 bases between them. Germline loops: CDR1 MNHEY, CDR2 SVGEGT. CDR3 DNA: TGTGCCAGCAGTTACTCGATTGGACATTTATCCTACGAGCAGTACTTC. It is translated as CASSYSIGHLSYEQYF.

This clone was seen once. This chain connects TRBV30 to TRBJ2-2; 7 bases map to TRBD1. The germline CDR1 and CDR2 sequences are GTSNPN and SVGIG (reference sequence). V shed 3 bases and J 2 bases; nucleotides not matched to a gene: 3. CDR3 length equals 14 residues. CDR3 protein: CAWRTGRNTGELFF. The CDR3 DNA follows: TGTGCCTGGAGGACAGGGAGAAACACCGGGGAGCTGTTTTTT.

CDR3 in DNA: TGCGCCAGCAGCTTGGGGTACGAAGGAGTCGATACGCAGTATTTT. It specifies CASSLGYEGVDTQYF. The chain links TRBV5-1 to TRBJ2-3, with no clear D. V was shortened by 0 bases and J by 6 bases, with 14 bases between the two germline ends. In germline, CDR1 is SGHRS, CDR2 YFSETQ. CDR3 length: 15 amino acids.

The V gene is TRBV28, the J gene TRBJ2-7; 8 positions match TRBD2. Germline values: CDR1 MDHEN, CDR2 SYDVKM. V lost 7 bases and J lost 2; bases outside the gene matches: 7. This CDR3 has 14 residues. The CDR3 DNA follows: TGTGCCAGCACCTCCGGGGGGGCGGCCTACGAGCAGTACTTC. It codes for CASTSGGAAYEQYF.

This chain links TRBV2 with TRBJ1-5, with D possibly being TRBD1 (5 bases). The ends were cut back, 8 bases at V and 2 bases at J, with 10 bases in the middle. Germline CDR1 SNHLY, CDR2 FYNNEI. This CDR3 has 13 residues. This chain's CDR3 is CASDLGGNQPQHF. CDR3 nucleotide sequence: TGTGCCAGCGACCTAGGGGGCAATCAGCCCCAGCATTTT.

The V gene is TRBV4-3, the J gene TRBJ2-2; D call uncertain. The V and J ends lost 1 base and 0 bases respectively, with 6 bases between them. CDR3 length: 15 amino acids. CDR1 and CDR2 from the germline V gene are LGHNA and YSLEER. Here the CDR3 reads CASSQVGANTGELFF. CDR3 coding DNA: TGCGCCAGCAGCCAAGTAGGAGCGAACACCGGGGAGCTGTTTTTT.

The CDR3 protein is CASSPGTGIVYEQYF. The DNA for the CDR3 is TGTGCCAGCTCTCCCGGGACAGGGATAGTCTACGAGCAGTACTTC. The genes are TRBV18 and TRBJ2-7; the match to TRBD1 covers 9 bases. Trimming took 6 bases from V and 3 from J; bases not matched to a gene: 9. This CDR3 region has 15 residues. The germline gives CDR1 KGHSH, CDR2 LQKENI. The full variable domain, its missing parts supplied by reference TRBV18 and TRBJ2-7, is NAGVMQNPRHLVRRRGQEARLRCSPMKGHSHVYWYRQLPEEGLKFMVYLQKENIIDESGMPKERFSAEFPKEGPSILRIQQVVRGDSAAYFCASSPGTGIVYEQYFGPGTRLTVT.

This chain connects TRBV7-6 to TRBJ2-3; the match to TRBD2 covers 8 bases. Germline trimming cut 1 base from V and 2 bases from J; bases unmatched to any gene: 8. This CDR3 has 17 amino acids. Germline CDR1 and CDR2: SGHVS and FNYEAQ. In nucleotides, the CDR3 is TGTGCCAGCAGCTTAGGCTCCCCTAGCGGGTACACAGATACGCAGTATTTT. It yields the protein CASSLGSPSGYTDTQYF.

The chain joins TRBV5-1 to TRBJ2-7, with 8 bases matching TRBD1. CDR1 is SGHRS and CDR2 is YFSETQ in the germline V gene. The J segment lost 7 bases and the V segment lost 1 base, leaving 7 bases of the junction unmatched. The CDR3 is 14 amino acids. The CDR3 loop is CASSLTGQVGEQYF. The CDR3 DNA sequence: TGCGCCAGCAGCTTGACGGGACAGGTCGGTGAGCAGTACTTC.

The V and J genes are TRBV3-1 (or the pseudogene TRBV3-2) and TRBJ1-1, with 8 bases identical to TRBD1. Germline V gene lookup returns CDR1 LGHDT and CDR2 YNNKEL (reference sequence). The CDR3 is 16 amino acids. The J segment lost 3 bases and the V segment lost 1 base, leaving 7 bases of the junction unmatched. The CDR3 nucleotides read TGTGCCAGCAGCCAAGGTAACGACAGGGGCGACACTGAAGCTTTCTTT. Protein: CASSQGNDRGDTEAFF.

V gene TRBV15 combines with J gene TRBJ1-4; 9 bases line up with TRBD1. The junction had 7 bases not matched to a gene; V was cut back by 6 bases and J by 5 bases. Germline V gene lookup returns CDR1 LNHNV and CDR2 YYDKDF (reference sequence). The length of the CDR3 is 15 residues. The DNA for the CDR3 is TGTGCCACCAGTAAGGACAGGGGTTACAATGAAAAACTGTTTTTT. This encodes CATSKDRGYNEKLFF.

The rearrangement links TRBV7-2 to TRBJ1-2; no clear D. From germline, CDR1 is SGHTA and CDR2 FQGNSA. Between the trimmed V and J ends, which lost 1 base and 8 bases, there was a span of 14 bases. This CDR3 has 14 amino acids. Written as DNA, the CDR3 is TGTGCCAGCAGCTTAGTCCTCCAGGTGTGGGGCTACACCTTC. Translated, it gives CASSLVLQVWGYTF.

V is TRBV6-2 or TRBV6-3 and J is TRBJ2-1; 9 bases match TRBD1. CDR3 length: 15 amino acids. The V gene end was trimmed by 6 bases and the J gene end by 2 bases; junction bases not matched to a gene: 5. Germline values: CDR1 MNHEY, CDR2 SVGEGT. This CDR3 is CASSPGQGTYNEQFF. CDR3 sequence (DNA): TGTGCCAGCAGCCCGGGACAGGGAACCTACAATGAGCAGTTCTTC.